This is a list of T cell receptor beta chains from one sample in a study of blood T cells in healthy people across ages. TCRdb recomputed calls from the 5' RACE reads with MiXCR, one row per CDR3 protein. The data contain about a million distinct CDR3 sequences, around 48% of them seen just once; the ten biggest clones take up 13%. Sequencing was done on a sample of blood. These receptors all come from a man aged 30 to 45 in good health. Each CDR3 is given with its conserved first and last residue. A D gene is named only where the DNA matches it firmly. Clone sizes are given selectively: once, few, many, or a class where the clone is expanded.

d_call clone_size j_call v_call cdr3_aa cdr3_nt
NA few TRBJ1-6 TRBV6-5 CASSYSGVSSYNSPLHF TGTGCCAGCAGTTACTCGGGCGTGAGCTCCTATAATTCACCCCTCCACTTT
NA once TRBJ1-1 TRBV11-3 CASSLEWGQGDAFF TGTGCCAGCAGCTTAGAGTGGGGGCAAGGGGATGCTTTCTTT
NA few TRBJ2-7 TRBV28 CASSFGDTAPEQYF TGTGCCAGCAGTTTTGGAGACACCGCCCCCGAGCAGTACTTC
NA NA TRBJ2-3 TRBV4-2 CASSHLGGAEALWQYF TGTGCCAGCAGCCACCTAGGGGGGGCCGAAGCGCTTTGGCAGTATTTT
TRBD2 NA TRBJ2-7 TRBV5-1 CASSLLDSGGTDYEQYF TGCGCCAGCAGCTTGTTGGATAGCGGGGGGACTGACTACGAGCAGTACTTC
TRBD1 few TRBJ2-7 TRBV28 CASSLAGTGRGEQYF TGTGCCAGCAGTTTAGCCGGGACAGGGAGAGGCGAGCAGTACTTC
NA NA TRBJ1-4 TRBV2 CASSPDSPSQDEKLFF TGTGCCAGCAGTCCCGACAGCCCGTCTCAAGATGAAAAACTGTTTTTT
TRBD2 NA TRBJ2-7 TRBV7-6 CASSFRRTSGVNEQYF TGTGCCAGCAGCTTCCGCCGGACTAGCGGGGTAAACGAGCAGTACTTC
TRBD1 few TRBJ1-4 TRBV29-1 CSASGQSNEKLFF TGCAGCGCCTCGGGACAGAGTAATGAAAAACTGTTTTTT
NA NA TRBJ1-2 TRBV20-1 CSASPPGGANYGYTF TGCAGTGCTAGTCCGCCCGGGGGAGCTAACTATGGCTACACCTTC
TRBD1 NA TRBJ1-6 TRBV20-1 CSAQDRPDSPLHF TGCAGTGCGCAGGACAGGCCCGATTCACCCCTCCACTTT
NA NA TRBJ2-5 TRBV5-4 CASSSSRTQETQYF TGTGCCAGCAGCTCCTCTAGGACCCAAGAGACCCAGTACTTC
TRBD2 NA TRBJ2-2 TRBV6-6 CASTKGLAGRDTGELFF TGTGCCAGCACTAAGGGACTAGCGGGGAGGGACACCGGGGAGCTGTTTTTT
TRBD1 NA TRBJ1-2 TRBV12-3/TRBV12-4 CASRDRVTSGYTF TGTGCCAGCCGGGACAGGGTGACGTCCGGCTACACCTTC
TRBD2 NA TRBJ2-1 TRBV7-3 CASSSGTKRFF TGTGCCAGCAGCTCCGGGACTAAGCGGTTCTTC
NA once TRBJ2-7 TRBV2 CASNSGGLILGYEQYF TGTGCCAGCAACTCAGGGGGGCTCATTCTCGGGTACGAGCAGTACTTC
NA NA TRBJ1-2 TRBV12-3/TRBV12-4 CASTTLVSAAYGYTF TGTGCCAGCACCACCCTTGTAAGTGCGGCCTATGGCTACACCTTC
NA NA TRBJ2-4 TRBV7-8 CASSPLSGERLKNIQYF TGTGCCAGCAGCCCCCTATCAGGGGAAAGACTTAAAAACATTCAGTACTTC
NA NA TRBJ2-2 TRBV28 CASSDSGRLNTGELFF TGTGCCAGCAGTGATTCAGGGAGATTAAACACCGGGGAGCTGTTTTTT
TRBD1 NA TRBJ1-4 TRBV7-2 CASSLETGILFF TGTGCCAGCAGCTTGGAGACAGGGATCCTGTTTTTT
TRBD2 NA TRBJ2-7 TRBV20-1 CSASGRSSGGLYNEQYF TGCAGTGCTAGCGGGCGGTCTAGCGGGGGCCTTTACAATGAGCAGTACTTC
NA NA TRBJ2-4 TRBV5-8 CASRGNRAGLAKNIQYF TGTGCCAGCAGGGGTAACCGCGCGGGACTAGCCAAAAACATTCAGTACTTC
NA few TRBJ1-1 TRBV29-1 CSVDGGLGTEAFF TGCAGCGTTGACGGCGGGTTGGGAACTGAAGCTTTCTTT
NA few TRBJ2-7 TRBV7-2 CASSFTEGAEQYF TGTGCCAGCAGCTTCACGGAAGGGGCCGAGCAGTACTTC
TRBD1 NA TRBJ1-3 TRBV3-1 CASSRGQGVGNTIYF TGTGCCAGCAGCCGGGGACAGGGAGTTGGAAACACCATATATTTT
NA NA TRBJ2-3 TRBV20-1 CSAREISAHTDTQYF TGCAGTGCTCGAGAGATCAGTGCCCACACAGATACGCAGTATTTT
TRBD1 NA TRBJ2-7 TRBV5-4 CASNFGQGSPGSYEQYF TGTGCCAGCAACTTCGGACAGGGGTCCCCCGGCTCCTACGAGCAGTACTTC
TRBD2 NA TRBJ2-3 TRBV10-3 CATRPSGGLTDTQYF TGTGCCACCCGCCCGAGCGGGGGATTAACAGATACGCAGTATTTT
NA NA TRBJ1-1 TRBV18 CASSEGVGNTEAFF TGTGCCAGCTCCGAGGGTGTCGGGAACACTGAAGCTTTCTTT
NA few TRBJ2-3 TRBV5-1 CASSSSEPTDTQYF TGCGCCAGCAGCTCGTCGGAACCCACAGATACGCAGTATTTT
TRBD2 few TRBJ2-1 TRBV10-3 CAILKNSGGYNEQFF TGTGCCATCCTAAAAAATAGCGGGGGCTACAATGAGCAGTTCTTC
NA NA TRBJ2-7 TRBV27 CASSLGTNFEQYF TGTGCCAGCAGTTTAGGGACGAACTTCGAGCAGTACTTC
NA NA TRBJ1-2 TRBV5-1 CASSLSTGPLNGYTF TGCGCCAGCAGCTTGAGTACGGGGCCGCTAAATGGCTACACCTTC
NA NA TRBJ1-2 TRBV29-1 CSVEWGTYGYTF TGCAGCGTTGAATGGGGGACCTATGGCTACACCTTC
NA once TRBJ1-4 TRBV4-2 CASSQAWGQGATNEKLFF TGTGCCAGCAGCCAAGCTTGGGGGCAGGGAGCAACTAATGAAAAACTGTTTTTT
NA NA TRBJ2-2 TRBV7-2 CASSLRYSRNTGELFF TGTGCCAGCAGCTTACGCTACAGCCGGAACACCGGGGAGCTGTTTTTT